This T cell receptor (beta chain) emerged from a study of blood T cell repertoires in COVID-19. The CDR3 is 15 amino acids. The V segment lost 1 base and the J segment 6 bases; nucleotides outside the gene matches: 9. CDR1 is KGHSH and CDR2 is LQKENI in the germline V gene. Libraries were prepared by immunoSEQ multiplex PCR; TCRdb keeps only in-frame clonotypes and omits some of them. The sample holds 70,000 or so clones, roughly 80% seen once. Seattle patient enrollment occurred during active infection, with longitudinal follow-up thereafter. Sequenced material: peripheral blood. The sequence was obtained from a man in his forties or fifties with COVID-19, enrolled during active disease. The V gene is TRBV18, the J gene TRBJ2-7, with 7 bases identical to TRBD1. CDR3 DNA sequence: TGTGCCAGCTCACCACAGGGTAAAGGGGGCTCCGAGCAGTACTTC. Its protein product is CASSPQGKGGSEQYF.